This TCR beta chain was identified in a study of blood T cell repertoires in COVID-19. Study summary: The samples span acute and convalescent COVID-19 from the United States, Italy and Spain. Nucleic acid was either cDNA or gDNA, and it came from T cells, B-cell-depleted T cells, or PBMCs.

Authors' analysis steps: Estimates of nucleated cell counts were drawn from the amplification of reference gene primers. The data were produced by immunoSEQ multiplex PCR, yet TCRdb's version contains in-frame clones alone and is incomplete. That table supplies the V and J calls and clone size; D and trimming were determined from the DNA. The table lists tens of thousands of clones, under 90% of them singletons. Specimen: peripheral blood. This clonotype was sampled from a woman in her sixties with acute or convalescent COVID-19.

The CDR3 sequence is CASSPDTNYGYTF. The CDR3 DNA follows: TGTGCCAGCTCACCGGACACTAACTATGGCTACACCTTC. This chain connects TRBV18 to TRBJ1-2; D is possibly TRBD1 (5 bases). With 3 bases removed from V and 0 bases from J, the gap between germline ends came to 5 bases. The CDR3 covers 13 residues. Germline loops: CDR1 KGHSH, CDR2 LQKENI.